The rows below give T cell receptor beta chains drawn from one sample of a study of blood T cell repertoires in COVID-19. TCRdb keeps only in-frame clones here, not all; method: immunoSEQ multiplex PCR. The data contain about 130,000 clones, 65% to 90% of them singletons. Material: peripheral blood. The receptors come from an elderly man with active or convalescent COVID-19. The CDR3 runs from the conserved cysteine through the conserved F or W. A D gene is named only where the DNA matches it firmly. Only part of the rows carry a size: once, few, many, or a class if the clone is expanded.

D	size	V	J	CDR3	DNA
TRBD2	NA	TRBV7-6	TRBJ2-5	CASSLVPSGSTGETQYF	TGTGCCAGCAGCTTAGTGCCTAGCGGGAGTACTGGTGAGACCCAGTACTTC
NA	NA	TRBV11-2	TRBJ1-1	CASSLIARVGWNTEAFF	TGTGCCAGCAGCTTAATTGCCAGGGTGGGTTGGAACACTGAAGCTTTCTTT
NA	NA	TRBV25-1	TRBJ1-2	CATTALYGYTF	TGTGCCACCACAGCTCTCTATGGCTACACCTTC
TRBD1	NA	TRBV19	TRBJ1-2	CASSISQGAGYGYTF	TGTGCCAGTAGTATTTCACAGGGGGCAGGCTATGGCTACACCTTC
NA	NA	TRBV28	TRBJ1-2	CASSLRGSNGYTF	TGTGCCAGCAGTTTAAGGGGGAGTAATGGCTACACCTTC
TRBD1	NA	TRBV2	TRBJ1-4	CASSGDRVWKLFF	TGTGCCAGCAGTGGGGACAGGGTGTGGAAACTGTTTTTT
TRBD1	NA	TRBV30	TRBJ1-1	CAWIPGTGGIQAFF	TGTGCCTGGATCCCTGGGACAGGGGGCATACAAGCTTTCTTT
NA	few	TRBV12-3/TRBV12-4	TRBJ2-7	CASSYRGGNEQYF	TGTGCCAGCAGTTACAGGGGGGGGAACGAGCAGTACTTC
TRBD2	NA	TRBV29-1	TRBJ2-1	CSASPGLREGPYNEQFF	TGCAGCGCCTCACCGGGACTACGGGAGGGACCCTACAATGAGCAGTTCTTC
NA	NA	TRBV11-2	TRBJ1-1	CASSLDVWGGTEAFF	TGTGCCAGCAGCTTAGACGTATGGGGGGGCACTGAAGCTTTCTTT
NA	NA	TRBV19	TRBJ1-1	CASKLYGRAEAFF	TGTGCCAGTAAACTCTATGGGCGGGCTGAAGCTTTCTTT
NA	once	TRBV19	TRBJ2-5	CASSRDSQGQETQYF	TGTGCCAGTAGTCGAGACTCTCAGGGACAAGAGACCCAGTACTTC
NA	few	TRBV2	TRBJ1-4	CASSDFFYNEKLFF	TGTGCCAGCAGTGATTTCTTCTATAATGAAAAACTGTTTTTT
NA	NA	TRBV24-1	TRBJ2-5	CATSPGQEETQYF	TGTGCCACCAGCCCGGGACAAGAAGAGACCCAGTACTTC
TRBD1	NA	TRBV18	TRBJ2-3	CASSPQGAHTQYF	TGTGCCAGCTCACCACAGGGGGCGCATACGCAGTATTTT
TRBD1	few	TRBV13	TRBJ1-2	CASSLGQGIVGYTF	TGTGCCAGCAGCCTAGGACAGGGGATTGTTGGCTACACCTTC
NA	NA	TRBV18	TRBJ1-1	CASSPRQGTEAFF	TGTGCCAGCTCACCGCGGCAGGGCACTGAAGCTTTCTTT
NA	once	TRBV9	TRBJ1-2	CASSVADSVYGYTF	TGTGCCAGCAGCGTAGCGGACAGCGTCTATGGCTACACCTTC
TRBD1	NA	TRBV7-9	TRBJ2-2	CASSLTGRMAGELFF	TGTGCCAGCAGCCTGACAGGGAGAATGGCCGGGGAGCTGTTTTTT
TRBD1	NA	TRBV9	TRBJ2-2	CASSSRTGGTGELFF	TGTGCCAGCTCCTCCCGGACAGGGGGCACCGGGGAGCTGTTTTTT
TRBD1	NA	TRBV30	TRBJ1-5	CAWSSPTGSQSGPQHF	TGTGCCTGGAGTTCTCCGACAGGGTCCCAGTCCGGGCCCCAGCATTTT
NA	NA	TRBV5-4	TRBJ2-4	CASSLRGSPAKNIQYF	TGTGCCAGCAGCTTACGGGGTTCACCAGCCAAAAACATTCAGTACTTC
NA	NA	TRBV30	TRBJ1-2	CAWRKQGNSGYTF	TGTGCCTGGAGAAAACAGGGCAATAGTGGCTACACCTTC
TRBD1	NA	TRBV5-1	TRBJ1-2	CASSWGTGGRYGYTF	TGCGCCAGCAGCTGGGGGACAGGGGGCAGGTATGGCTACACCTTC
TRBD1	NA	TRBV7-3	TRBJ2-5	CASSADGQGGETQYF	TGTGCCAGCAGCGCCGACGGACAGGGGGGAGAGACCCAGTACTTC
NA	NA	TRBV5-4	TRBJ2-2	CASRDSPTGELFF	TGTGCCAGCCGAGACAGCCCTACCGGGGAGCTGTTTTTT
NA	NA	TRBV7-9	TRBJ2-5	CASSRLKGQETQYF	TGTGCCAGCAGCCGACTGAAAGGTCAAGAGACCCAGTACTTC